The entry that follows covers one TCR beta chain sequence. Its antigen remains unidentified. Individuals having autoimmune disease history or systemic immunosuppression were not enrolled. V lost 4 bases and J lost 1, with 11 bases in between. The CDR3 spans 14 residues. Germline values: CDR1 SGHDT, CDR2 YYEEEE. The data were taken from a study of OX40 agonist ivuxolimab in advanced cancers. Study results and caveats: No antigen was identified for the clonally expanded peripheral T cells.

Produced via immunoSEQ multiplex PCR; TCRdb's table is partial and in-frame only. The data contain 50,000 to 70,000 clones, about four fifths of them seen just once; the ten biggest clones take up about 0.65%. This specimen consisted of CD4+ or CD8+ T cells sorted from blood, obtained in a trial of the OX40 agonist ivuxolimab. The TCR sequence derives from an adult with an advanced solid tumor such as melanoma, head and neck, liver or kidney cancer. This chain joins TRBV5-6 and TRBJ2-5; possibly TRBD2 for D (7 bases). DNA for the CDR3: TGTGCCAGCAGCGGGGGGGCAGCCCAAGAGACCCAGTACTTC. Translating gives CASSGGAAQETQYF.